The 9 T cell receptor beta chains below were found in one sample sequenced in a study of lung T cells in sarcoidosis with Löfgren's syndrome. TCRdb analysed the reads with MiXCR anew, one entry per CDR3 protein. The sample lists about 20,000 distinct CDR3 sequences, about 20% occurring once. Source material: CD4+ T cells from PBMCs. Receptors originate from a human donor with sarcoidosis (Löfgren's syndrome or another form), or a control subject (not recorded which).

Comment on this clonotype: Its ends do not fully match the called genes, so a read error is possible. The rearrangement joins TRBV28 to TRBJ1-2, with 11 bases that match TRBD1. CDR1 and CDR2 (germline): MDHEN, SYDVKM. The CDR3 consists of 16 residues. In nucleotides, the CDR3 is TGTGCCAGCAGTCCCCCAGGACAGGGGGCTAACTGTGGCTACACCTTC. Its translation is CASSPPGQGANCGYTF.

The sample holds many counts of this clonotype. The J gene is TRBJ2-1, the V gene TRBV11-2; D gene unclear. The V gene's germline CDR1 is SGHAT and CDR2 FQNNGV. This CDR3 spans 13 amino acids. V was pared by 3 bases and J by 2 bases, with 5 bases between. The CDR3, as DNA: TGTGCCAGCAGCTTGCTGGCCTACAATGAGCAGTTCTTC. Encoded protein: CASSLLAYNEQFF.

A note on this clonotype: A read error is possible here, since a much larger clone lies one base away. V and J are TRBV3-1 and TRBJ1-1; TRBD1 agrees at 7 bases. V gave up 8 bases and J gave up 0 bases; unmatched junction bases: 9. Per germline, CDR1 LGHDT and CDR2 YNNKEL (reference sequence). The CDR3 spans 15 residues. The CDR3 DNA follows: TGTGCCAGCGGCCCCTACGACAGGGTGAACACTGAAGCTTTCTTT. Translation gives CASGPYDRVNTEAFF.

This clonotype was recorded at least ten times. This rearrangement joins TRBV29-1 to TRBJ2-3; D remains unclear. The V end was cut by 4 bases, the J end by 7 bases, with 12 bases between. The CDR3 totals 12 residues. Germline loops: CDR1 SQVTM, CDR2 ANQGSEA. The CDR3 sequence is CSVAEDSYTQYF. The DNA for the CDR3 is TGCAGCGTTGCCGAAGATTCGTATACGCAGTATTTT.

Judged by abundance, this clonotype is medium-sized. This rearrangement joins TRBV28 to TRBJ1-1; 7 bases align to TRBD1. The CDR3 spans 13 residues. V lost 6 bases and J lost 8; bases outside the gene matches: 9. Per the germline V gene, CDR1 is MDHEN and CDR2 is SYDVKM. The CDR3 reads CASRRNQGGEAFF. The DNA for the CDR3 is TGTGCCAGCAGGCGGAATCAGGGGGGGGAAGCTTTCTTT.

This clonotype was detected many times. This chain uses TRBV7-8 with TRBJ2-3; D unclear. The length of the CDR3 is 16 residues. Germline CDR1 and CDR2: SGHVS and FQNEAQ. V was cut by 3 bases and J by 1 base, with 14 bases left in between. The CDR3 DNA reads as TGTGCCAGCAGCTTCGCCGGACCAGAGGGCACAGATACGCAGTATTTT. Its translation: CASSFAGPEGTDTQYF.

This clonotype was counted at least ten times. V and J are TRBV5-1 and TRBJ2-2; D is possibly TRBD1 (5 bases). The V end was cut by 0 bases, the J end by 4 bases, with 10 bases between. This CDR3 is built from 15 residues. The germline CDR1 and CDR2 sequences are SGHRS and YFSETQ. CDR3 DNA: TGCGCCAGCAGCTTGGCTCAGGGTTCCACCGGGGAGCTGTTTTTT. This codes for CASSLAQGSTGELFF. The full variable domain, completed using reference TRBV5-1 and TRBJ2-2, is KAGVTQTPRYLIKTRGQQVTLSCSPISGHRSVSWYQQTPGQGLQFLFEYFSETQRNKGNFPGRFSGRQFSNSRSEMNVSTLELGDSALYLCASSLAQGSTGELFFGEGSRLTVL.

The V gene is TRBV5-1, the J gene TRBJ2-3; the D gene could be TRBD1 or TRBD2 (5 bases each). The CDR3 covers 16 residues. Trimming stripped 4 bases from V and 1 base from J, with 16 bases between. Germline lookup yields CDR1 SGHRS and CDR2 YFSETQ. CDR3 nucleotide sequence: TGCGCCAGCAGCCGGTCCGGGGCTCCTGGCACAGATACGCAGTATTTT. Its protein is CASSRSGAPGTDTQYF.

There are a few counts of this clonotype. The rearrangement joins TRBV5-6 to TRBJ2-5; D gene ambiguous. Trimming cost V 0 bases and J 1 base, with 7 bases left between them. The CDR3 contains 14 residues. In germline, CDR1 is SGHDT, CDR2 YYEEEE. CDR3 residues: CASSLVGPQETQYF. The CDR3 bases are TGTGCCAGCAGCTTGGTAGGGCCCCAAGAGACCCAGTACTTC.